The 24 T cell receptor beta chains listed next were all sequenced from one sample in a study of radiotherapy plus CTLA-4 blockade in lung cancer. Using immunoSEQ multiplex PCR, the repertoire was profiled, and TCRdb retains in-frame clones only, with some absent. The sample contains approximately 90,000 clones, roughly 85% of which appear only once. Sequenced material: peripheral blood, taken from a patient treated with radiotherapy plus ipilimumab. The receptor source for this set is a human donor with non-small cell lung cancer who had stable disease on radiotherapy plus ipilimumab.

The CDR3 here is CAWRPQGANYEQYF. As DNA, the CDR3 is TGTGCCTGGAGGCCACAGGGGGCAAACTACGAGCAGTACTTC. The chain couples TRBV30 to TRBJ2-7; 9 bases match TRBD1. The CDR3 is 14 residues long. The J segment lost 3 bases and the V segment lost 3 bases, leaving 6 bases of the junction unmatched. From germline, CDR1 is GTSNPN and CDR2 SVGIG (reference sequence). The whole variable domain, remainder taken from reference TRBV30 and TRBJ2-7, is SQTIHQWPATLVQPVGSPLSLECTVEGTSNPNLYWYRQAAGRGLQLLFYSVGIGQISSEVPQNLSASRPQDRQFILSSKKLLLSDSGFYLCAWRPQGANYEQYFGPGTRLTVT.

This clone has more than one count but fewer than ten. Other nucleotide sequences from this sample produce the same CDR3. The gene calls are TRBV14 and TRBJ1-5; D not resolved. Germline assignment: CDR1 SGHDN and CDR2 FVKESK. V gave up 3 bases and J gave up 4 bases, with 7 bases separating them. The CDR3 is 13 amino acids. The chain's CDR3 is CASSQGVNQPQHF. CDR3 bases: TGTGCCAGCAGCCAGGGAGTTAATCAGCCCCAGCATTTT. The whole variable domain, remainder taken from reference TRBV14 and TRBJ1-5, is EAGVTQFPSHSVIEKGQTVTLRCDPISGHDNLYWYRRVMGKEIKFLLHFVKESKQDESGMPNNRFLAERTGGTYSTLKVQPAELEDSGVYFCASSQGVNQPQHFGDGTRLSIL.

The chain carries TRBV28 and TRBJ1-3, with 8 bases matching TRBD1. V shed 5 bases and J 3 bases; nucleotides not matched to a gene: 15. Germline CDR1 and CDR2: MDHEN and SYDVKM. This CDR3 is built from 18 residues. The CDR3 sequence: CASSPLQGAGPGGNTIYF. The CDR3 DNA follows: TGTGCCAGCAGTCCCCTGCAGGGGGCAGGTCCGGGTGGAAACACCATATATTTT. Together with reference TRBV28 and TRBJ1-3, the CDR3 gives the full variable domain: DVKVTQSSRYLVKRTGEKVFLECVQDMDHENMFWYRQDPGLGLRLIYFSYDVKMKEKGDIPEGYSVSREKKERFSLILESASTNQTSMYLCASSPLQGAGPGGNTIYFGEGSWLTVV.

The rearrangement links TRBV21-1 to TRBJ2-5; no DNA check was done on the table's D call, TRBD2. TRBV21-1 corresponds to a pseudogene. There are 19 residues in the CDR3. CDR3 sequence reads: CASSGREGRSSVREETQYF. For the CDR3, the DNA is TGTGCCAGCAGCGGGAGAGAGGGTAGGTCGAGCGTTAGGGAAGAGACCCAGTACTTC.

This sequence joins TRBV6-1 and TRBJ1-1; tentative D call: TRBD1 (6 bases). The CDR3 is 14 residues long. CDR1 MNHNS and CDR2 SASEGT come from the germline V gene. Trimming pared 6 bases from V and 1 base from J, leaving 12 bases between. DNA for the CDR3: TGTGCCAGCAGGAACAGGGCGGGGAACACTGAAGCTTTCTTT. It codes for CASRNRAGNTEAFF.

The chain uses TRBV5-1 and TRBJ2-7; weak D call: TRBD1 (5 bases). Trimming took off 2 bases at V and 4 bases at J, with 10 bases between the two ends. This CDR3 region has 13 residues. Germline V CDR1 and CDR2: SGHRS, YFSETQ. CDR3 residues: CASSLTGAYEQYF. Here the CDR3 DNA reads TGCGCCAGCAGCTTAACAGGCGCGTACGAGCAGTACTTC.

This clone showed up just once. The J gene is TRBJ2-3, the V gene TRBV5-4, with 9 bases identical to TRBD1. The CDR3 totals 15 residues. Germline CDR1 SGHNT, CDR2 YYREEE (reference sequence). The junction had 3 bases not matched to a gene; V was cut back by 3 bases and J by 1 base. CDR3 region: CASSWGQGRTDTQYF. CDR3 bases: TGTGCCAGCAGCTGGGGACAGGGTCGCACAGATACGCAGTATTTT.

This chain links TRBV5-8 with TRBJ1-5; 8 nucleotides line up with TRBD1. The germline V gene has CDR1 SGHTS and CDR2 YDEGEE. The J segment lost 3 bases and the V segment lost 4 bases, leaving 6 bases of the junction unmatched. This CDR3 is 15 amino acids long. The CDR3 bases are TGTGCCAGCAGCCCGGGACAGGCCCTCAATCAGCCCCAGCATTTT. It codes for CASSPGQALNQPQHF.

This chain connects TRBV19 to TRBJ1-1, with D tentatively TRBD1 (5 bases). The germline V gene has CDR1 LNHDA and CDR2 SQIVND (reference sequence). The CDR3 runs to 16 residues. Trimming removed 3 bases from V and 1 base from J, with 15 bases in between. In DNA, the CDR3 is TGTGCCAGTAGTATGGAAAGGGGTCGAAGGAACACTGAAGCTTTCTTT. Its protein product is CASSMERGRRNTEAFF.

J is TRBJ2-1 and V is TRBV30; the match to TRBD2 covers 9 bases. Germline CDR1 and CDR2: GTSNPN and SVGIG (reference sequence). V shed 3 bases, J shed 8 bases, and the junction held 8 bases outside the gene matches. The CDR3 loop spans 14 amino acids. CDR3 bases: TGTGCCTGGAGACCCTTAGCGGGAGTCTATGAGCAGTTCTTC. Its translation is CAWRPLAGVYEQFF.

CDR3 in amino acids: CASRGGNRNTIYF. The DNA for the CDR3 is TGTGCCAGCAGGGGGGGGAACAGAAACACCATATATTTT. The rearrangement links TRBV28 to TRBJ1-3; D might be TRBD1 (5 bases). V gave up 6 bases and J gave up 5 bases, with 11 bases separating them. Germline V gene data show CDR1 as MDHEN and CDR2 as SYDVKM. CDR3 length: 13 residues.

The V gene is TRBV11-2, the J gene TRBJ1-1; TRBD1 is a possible D gene (5 bases). The CDR3 sequence is 14 residues long. The V gene's germline CDR1 is SGHAT and CDR2 FQNNGV. Trimming removed 5 bases from V and 3 bases from J, with 13 bases in between. The CDR3 reads CASSTIDSYTEAFF. The CDR3 nucleotides read TGTGCCAGCAGCACAATCGACAGCTACACTGAAGCTTTCTTT. Filled out from reference TRBV11-2 and TRBJ1-1, the complete variable domain reads EAGVAQSPRYKIIEKRQSVAFWCNPISGHATLYWYQQILGQGPKLLIQFQNNGVVDDSQLPKDRFSAERLKGVDSTLKIQPAKLEDSAVYLCASSTIDSYTEAFFGQGTRLTVV.

The rearrangement links TRBV19 to TRBJ1-5; 7 nucleotides align to TRBD1. With V trimmed by 6 bases and J by 4 bases, 15 bases remained unmatched. Germline CDR1 reads LNHDA; CDR2 reads SQIVND (reference sequence). The CDR3 extends over 17 amino acids. CDR3 coding DNA: TGTGCCAGTAGCCCAGGTGGGACAGAACGACGGAATCAGCCCCAGCATTTT. Amino acid sequence: CASSPGGTERRNQPQHF.

The rearrangement uses TRBV21-1 and TRBJ1-2; the table's D gene call, TRBD1, was not cross checked with the DNA. TRBV21-1 is described as a pseudogene. CDR3 length: 13 amino acids. The CDR3 here is CASSKQGNYGYTF. The DNA of the CDR3 is TGTGCCAGCAGCAAGCAGGGGAACTATGGCTACACCTTC.

The V gene is TRBV9, the J gene TRBJ1-2, with D unresolved. V lost 0 bases, J lost 3 bases, and 9 bases lay in between. The germline CDR1 and CDR2 sequences are SGDLS and YYNGEE. CDR3 length: 14 amino acids. The CDR3 region has the DNA TGTGCCAGCAGCGTAGGAGGCGGGGACTATGGCTACACCTTC. This sequence encodes CASSVGGGDYGYTF.

The V and J genes are TRBV5-4 and TRBJ2-7, with a possible D match to TRBD1 (6 bases). The V end was cut by 4 bases, the J end by 0 bases, with 11 bases between. The germline V gene encodes CDR1 SGHNT and CDR2 YYREEE (reference sequence). CDR3 length equals 14 residues. The CDR3 here is CASSKDSSSYEQYF. The CDR3 DNA is TGTGCCAGCAGCAAGGACAGTAGCTCCTACGAGCAGTACTTC.

The chain combines TRBV2 with TRBJ1-1; D not resolved. The CDR3 extends over 13 amino acids. Germline V gene data show CDR1 as SNHLY and CDR2 as FYNNEI. V was shortened by 2 bases and J by 1 base, with 5 bases between the two germline ends. CDR3 DNA sequence: TGTGCCAGCAGTGAATATTCGAACACTGAAGCTTTCTTT. Translated, it gives CASSEYSNTEAFF.

The V and J genes are TRBV6-1 and TRBJ1-6; tentatively, D is TRBD1 (5 bases). This CDR3 is built from 16 residues. Germline CDR1 and CDR2: MNHNS and SASEGT. With 3 bases removed from V and 9 bases from J, the gap between germline ends came to 18 bases. The CDR3: CASSDRAVRGISPLHF. CDR3 sequence (DNA): TGTGCCAGCAGTGACAGGGCGGTACGAGGGATTTCACCCCTCCACTTT.

V is TRBV5-1 and J is TRBJ2-7; TRBD2 agrees at 13 bases. CDR1 SGHRS and CDR2 YFSETQ come from the germline V gene. CDR3 length: 16 residues. Trimming at V came to 3 bases and at J to 2 bases, leaving 5 bases not matched to a gene. CDR3 nucleotide sequence: TGCGCCAGCAGCTGGACTAGCGGGAGCATCCCCTACGAGCAGTACTTC. Translating it yields CASSWTSGSIPYEQYF.

Here the CDR3 DNA reads TGCAGTGCAGGAGGGACAGTTGAAGCTTTCTTT. This gives the protein CSAGGTVEAFF. This chain connects TRBV20-1 to TRBJ1-1; 7 positions agree with TRBD1. V shed 6 bases, J shed 7 bases, and the junction held 5 bases outside the gene matches. Germline CDR1 is DFQATT and CDR2 is SNEGSKA (reference sequence). The CDR3 loop spans 11 amino acids.

The chain couples TRBV27 to TRBJ1-1; a possible D gene is TRBD1 (6 bases). Trimming took off 7 bases at V and 1 base at J, with 16 bases between the two ends. In germline, CDR1 is MNHEY, CDR2 SMNVEV (reference sequence). CDR3 length: 15 amino acids. The CDR3 nucleotides read TGTGCCAGCACCCCGCGCCGGGGGCGGAACACTGAAGCTTTCTTT. It is translated as CASTPRRGRNTEAFF.

This rearrangement joins TRBV4-1 to TRBJ1-5; the D is unclear. The CDR3 is 16 residues long. CDR1 is MGHRA and CDR2 is YSYEKL in the germline V gene. Trimming stripped 0 bases from V and 6 bases from J, with 15 bases between. Here the CDR3 reads CASSQDPQIPGQPQHF. CDR3 bases: TGCGCCAGCAGCCAAGACCCCCAGATCCCGGGTCAGCCCCAGCATTTT.

The rearrangement uses TRBV2 and TRBJ1-1; perhaps TRBD1 as D (5 bases). Germline V lookup: CDR1 SNHLY, CDR2 FYNNEI. The CDR3 extends over 16 amino acids. V was pared by 7 bases and J by 0 bases, with 18 bases between. CDR3 protein: CASIGTSRRVNTEAFF. CDR3 nucleotides: TGTGCCAGCATCGGGACGAGCCGGCGAGTGAACACTGAAGCTTTCTTT.

This chain joins TRBV5-1 and TRBJ1-4; D gene ambiguous. Trimming shortened V by 4 bases and J by 7 bases, and 20 bases separated the two germline ends. CDR3 length equals 16 residues. Per the germline V gene, CDR1 is SGHRS and CDR2 is YFSETQ. CDR3 region: CASSLYPGGNSEKLFF. The CDR3, as DNA: TGCGCCAGCAGCCTATACCCCGGTGGAAATAGTGAAAAACTGTTTTTT.